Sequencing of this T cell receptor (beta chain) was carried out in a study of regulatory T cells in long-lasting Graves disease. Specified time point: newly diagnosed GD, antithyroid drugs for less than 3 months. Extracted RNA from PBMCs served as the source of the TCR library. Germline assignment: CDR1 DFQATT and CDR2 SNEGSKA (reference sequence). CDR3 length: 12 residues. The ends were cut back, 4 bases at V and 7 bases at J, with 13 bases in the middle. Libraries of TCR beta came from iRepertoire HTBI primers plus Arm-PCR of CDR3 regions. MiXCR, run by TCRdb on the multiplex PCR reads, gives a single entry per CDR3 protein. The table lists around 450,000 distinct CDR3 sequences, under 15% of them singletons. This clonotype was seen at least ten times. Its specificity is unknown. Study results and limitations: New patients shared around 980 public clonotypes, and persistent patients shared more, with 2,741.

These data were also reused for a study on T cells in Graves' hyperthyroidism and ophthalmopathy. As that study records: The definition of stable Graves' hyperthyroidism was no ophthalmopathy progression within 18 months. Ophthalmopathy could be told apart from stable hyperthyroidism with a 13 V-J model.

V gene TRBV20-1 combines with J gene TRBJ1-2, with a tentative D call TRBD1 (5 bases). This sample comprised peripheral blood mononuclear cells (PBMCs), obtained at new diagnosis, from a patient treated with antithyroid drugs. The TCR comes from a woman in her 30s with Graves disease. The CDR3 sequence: CSAMIDSAGYTF. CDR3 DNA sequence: TGCAGTGCTATGATCGACAGTGCTGGCTACACCTTC.